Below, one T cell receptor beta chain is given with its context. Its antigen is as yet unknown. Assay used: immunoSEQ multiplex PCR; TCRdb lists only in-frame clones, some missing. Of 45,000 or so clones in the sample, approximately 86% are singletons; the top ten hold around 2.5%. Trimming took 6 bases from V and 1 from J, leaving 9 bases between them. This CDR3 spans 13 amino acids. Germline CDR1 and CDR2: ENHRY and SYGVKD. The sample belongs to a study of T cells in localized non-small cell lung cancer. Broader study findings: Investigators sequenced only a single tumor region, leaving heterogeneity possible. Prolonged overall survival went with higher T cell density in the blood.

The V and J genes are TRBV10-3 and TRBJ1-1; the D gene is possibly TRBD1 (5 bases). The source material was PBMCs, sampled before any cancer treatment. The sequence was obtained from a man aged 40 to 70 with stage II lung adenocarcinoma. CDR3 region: CAIRGTGNTEAFF. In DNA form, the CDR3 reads TGTGCCATCAGGGGTACAGGGAACACTGAAGCTTTCTTT.